This TCR beta chain originates from a study of blood T cells in healthy people across ages. PCR was performed a second time for about 7 to 12 cycles using a sample-barcoded 5' primer and a J-beta primer mix. Each cDNA molecule received a tag from a template-switch adaptor that had 12 random nucleotides. TCRdb analysed the 5' RACE reads with MiXCR anew, one entry per CDR3 protein. The sample consists of roughly 900,000 distinct CDR3 sequences, around 46% of them appearing once. Aged roughly 6 to 90, donors were systemically healthy Caucasians from Russia. This CDR3 is 16 amino acids long. Germline V gene sequence: CDR1 MDHEN, CDR2 SYDVKM. V lost 5 bases to trimming and J lost 7 bases; unmatched junction nucleotides: 14.

Sample: blood. This TCR came from a man aged 25 to 40 in good health. The V gene is TRBV28, the J gene TRBJ2-1; TRBD2 aligns across 7 bases. CDR3 residues: CASSGNRGVKMNEQFF. Written as DNA, the CDR3 is TGTGCCAGCAGTGGGAACCGGGGGGTAAAAATGAATGAGCAGTTCTTC. The whole variable domain, filled in from reference TRBV28 and TRBJ2-1, reads DVKVTQSSRYLVKRTGEKVFLECVQDMDHENMFWYRQDPGLGLRLIYFSYDVKMKEKGDIPEGYSVSREKKERFSLILESASTNQTSMYLCASSGNRGVKMNEQFFGPGTRLTVL.